This T cell receptor (beta chain) was profiled in a study of T-cell reconstitution after alpha-beta-depleted transplantation in children. Library preparation (for TCRbeta) was performed with unique molecular identifiers. TCRdb recomputed calls from the PCR reads with MiXCR, one row per CDR3 protein. The sample consists of 450,000 to 550,000 distinct CDR3 sequences, 9.5% to 12% of them appearing once. With respect to this clonotype: No antigen is known for it.

Findings and caveats of the study: Certain patients had high TCRbeta diversity at day 60, and it came from recipient T cells and thymic progenitors that survived. The authors attributed T-cell counts and diversity one year after transplant mostly to newly produced T cells.

The CDR3 contains 22 residues. Looked up from germline, CDR1 is SGDLS and CDR2 is YYNGEE. Trimming shortened V by 0 bases and J by 1 base, and 30 bases separated the two germline ends. The TCR was taken from a female patient aged 2-10 years who had a stem cell transplant for aplastic anemia, so the T cells may come from the graft donor. This chain connects TRBV9 to TRBJ2-3; D ambiguous. The sample in question was PBMCs, mostly from graft donor cells, obtained 180 days after TCRalphabeta/CD19-depleted stem cell transplant. The CDR3 sequence: CASSVAPILDKRRLHRTDTQYF. The CDR3 coding sequence is TGTGCCAGCAGCGTAGCCCCAATACTGGATAAAAGACGGCTTCATCGCACAGATACGCAGTATTTT.